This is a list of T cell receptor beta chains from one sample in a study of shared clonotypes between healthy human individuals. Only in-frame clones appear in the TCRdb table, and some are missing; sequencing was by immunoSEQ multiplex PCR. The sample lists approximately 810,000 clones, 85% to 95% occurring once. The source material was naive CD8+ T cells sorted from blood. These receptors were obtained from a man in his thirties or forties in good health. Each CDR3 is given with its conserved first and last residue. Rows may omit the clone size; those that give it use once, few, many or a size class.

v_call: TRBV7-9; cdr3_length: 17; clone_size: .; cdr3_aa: CASSLEGGQGFWNEQFF
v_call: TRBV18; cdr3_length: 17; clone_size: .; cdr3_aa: CASSPYPDSSNNQPQHF
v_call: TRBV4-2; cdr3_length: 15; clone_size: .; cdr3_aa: CASSRTSGSSYEQYF
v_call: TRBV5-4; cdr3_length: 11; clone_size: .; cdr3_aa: CASSLNTEAFF
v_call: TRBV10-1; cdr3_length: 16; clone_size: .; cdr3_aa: CASSEYQTGGTYGYTF
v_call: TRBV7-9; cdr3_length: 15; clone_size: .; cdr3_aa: CASSRLDSMTYEQYF
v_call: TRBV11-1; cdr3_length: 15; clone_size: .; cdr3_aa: CASSGHMFSLYEQYF
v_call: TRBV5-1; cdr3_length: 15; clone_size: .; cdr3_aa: CASSLEGGGVYEQYF
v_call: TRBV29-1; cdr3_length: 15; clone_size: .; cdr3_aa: CSVDTDLLATDTQYF
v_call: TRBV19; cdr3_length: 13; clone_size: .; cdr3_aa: CASSIVWLDEQFF
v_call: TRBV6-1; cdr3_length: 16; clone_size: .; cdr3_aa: CASSESPTATNEKLFF
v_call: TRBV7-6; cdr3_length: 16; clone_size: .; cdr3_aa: CASSLMVSWGSDTQYF
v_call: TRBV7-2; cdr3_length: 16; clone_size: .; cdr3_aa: CASSLTRGLTGNTIYF
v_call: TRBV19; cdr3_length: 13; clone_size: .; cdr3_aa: CASSSVAGNEQYF
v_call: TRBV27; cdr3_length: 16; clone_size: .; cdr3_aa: CASSPPAGVNTGELFF
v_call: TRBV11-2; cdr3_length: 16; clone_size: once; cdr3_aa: CASSLGAGGPMETQYF
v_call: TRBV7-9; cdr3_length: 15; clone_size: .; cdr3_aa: CASSLVSHVRTEAFF
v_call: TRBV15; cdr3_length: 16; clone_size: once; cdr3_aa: CATSPRTSGRYNEQFF
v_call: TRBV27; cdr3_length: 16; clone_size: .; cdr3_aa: CASSPFSGRGRETQYF
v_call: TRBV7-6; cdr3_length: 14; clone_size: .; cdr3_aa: CASSPTPPAEKLFF
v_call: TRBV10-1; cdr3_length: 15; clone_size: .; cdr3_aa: CASSESISSYNEQFF
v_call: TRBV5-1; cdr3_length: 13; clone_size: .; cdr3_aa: CASSTDGYNEQFF
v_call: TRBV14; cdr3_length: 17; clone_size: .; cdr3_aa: CASRPGTSVASYNEQFF
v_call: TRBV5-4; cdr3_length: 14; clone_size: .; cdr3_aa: CASSWKGGGDEQFF
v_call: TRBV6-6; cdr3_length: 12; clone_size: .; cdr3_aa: CASSAPLDEQFF
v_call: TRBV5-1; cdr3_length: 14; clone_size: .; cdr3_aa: CASSLKVMNTEAFF
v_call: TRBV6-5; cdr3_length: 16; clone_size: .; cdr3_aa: CASSFSGLASYNEQFF
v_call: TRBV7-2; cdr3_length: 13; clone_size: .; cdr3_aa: CASSPGQGYEQYF
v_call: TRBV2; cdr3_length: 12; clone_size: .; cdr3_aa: CANRDLVQGYTF
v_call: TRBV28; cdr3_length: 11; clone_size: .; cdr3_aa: CASSTGNEQFF
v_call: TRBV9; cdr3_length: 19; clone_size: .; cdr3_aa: CASSDTKTGGALNTGELFF
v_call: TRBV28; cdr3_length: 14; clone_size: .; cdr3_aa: CASSWETSSYEQYF
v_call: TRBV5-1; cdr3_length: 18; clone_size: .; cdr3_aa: CASSFTSGPHSGANVLTF
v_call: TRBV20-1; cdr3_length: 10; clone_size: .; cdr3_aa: CSAREAEAFF
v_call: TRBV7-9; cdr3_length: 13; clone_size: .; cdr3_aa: CASSWDPKGEQFF
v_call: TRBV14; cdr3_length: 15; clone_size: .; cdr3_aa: CASSQEGLAADTQYF
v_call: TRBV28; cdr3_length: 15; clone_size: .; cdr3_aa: CASSLLPGPSYEQYF
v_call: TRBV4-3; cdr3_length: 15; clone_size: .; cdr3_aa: CASSLGTFDGLEQYF
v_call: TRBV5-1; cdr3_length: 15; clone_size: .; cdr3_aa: CASSLVVNGGYGYTF
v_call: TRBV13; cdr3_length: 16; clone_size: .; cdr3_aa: CASSPGTGDNPYEQYF
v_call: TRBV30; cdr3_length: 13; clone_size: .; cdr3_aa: CALHGTGAHGAFF
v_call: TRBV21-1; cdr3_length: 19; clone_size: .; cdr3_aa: CASSKADYPIAPPDYGYTF
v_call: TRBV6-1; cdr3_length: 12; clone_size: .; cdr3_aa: CASSLPIYEQYF
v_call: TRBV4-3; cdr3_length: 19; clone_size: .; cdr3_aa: CASSHRRDPGLAGDNEQFF